This entry features one T cell receptor beta chain sequence. Its specificity is unknown. Looked up from germline, CDR1 is SGHDT and CDR2 is YYEEEE. This CDR3 region has 19 residues. After removal of 5 bases from V and 0 bases from J, the junction contained 12 bases not matched to a gene. The assay was carried out at the deep level. Only in-frame clones appear in the TCRdb table, and some are missing; sequencing was by immunoSEQ multiplex PCR. The sample shows about a million clones, about 80% of them seen only once. This specimen belongs to a study of shared clonotypes between healthy human individuals. Study conclusions and caveats: Generally, estimated richness proved larger in naive subsets than it did in memory subsets. Among non-shared clonotypes, generation probabilities were lower than among those shared by all four donors.

The donors were all Caucasian adults (living in Nashville, Tennessee). The sample comprised memory CD4+ T cells sorted from blood. As to subset: CD45RA-negative fraction. The V and J genes are TRBV5-6 and TRBJ2-3; TRBD2 aligns across 13 bases. The TCR comes from a man younger than 35 in good health. As DNA, the CDR3 is TGTGCCAGCAGATCTCCGGGACTAGCGGGGTTCTTTAGCACAGATACGCAGTATTTT. Translating it yields CASRSPGLAGFFSTDTQYF.